The 31 T cell receptor beta chains below were found in one sample sequenced in a study of beta chain features in type 1 diabetes. Expressed TCRB transcripts were sequenced because the entire RNA isolate underwent reverse transcription. Assay used: immunoSEQ multiplex PCR; TCRdb lists only in-frame clones, some missing. The top ten clones hold around 0.037% of a sample with around 240,000 clones, over 8.5% of them seen once. The specimen sequenced was naive CD4+ T cells from blood. These receptors originate from a woman aged 18-30 years in good health.

A few counts support this clone. The chain links TRBV30 to TRBJ2-2; 12 bases are a match to TRBD1. Trimming took 8 bases from V and 4 from J; bases not matched to a gene: 17. This CDR3 comprises 18 residues. Germline loops: CDR1 GTSNPN, CDR2 SVGIG (reference sequence). This CDR3 reads CALPSDSGTGGLTGELFF. Here the CDR3 DNA reads TGTGCCCTACCAAGCGACTCCGGGACAGGGGGCCTCACCGGGGAGCTGTTTTTT.

The genes are TRBV4-1 and TRBJ1-2; 10 bases line up with TRBD1. This CDR3 has 15 amino acids. Germline trimming cut 0 bases from V and 7 bases from J; bases unmatched to any gene: 5. Per germline, CDR1 MGHRA and CDR2 YSYEKL. CDR3: CASSQDETGGSGYTF. The CDR3 DNA reads TGCGCCAGCAGCCAAGATGAGACAGGGGGCTCTGGCTACACCTTC.

J is TRBJ2-2 and V is TRBV5-1, with TRBD2 matching 10 bases. The CDR3 loop spans 22 amino acids. The V gene end was trimmed by 4 bases and the J gene end by 4 bases; junction bases not matched to a gene: 25. The germline gives CDR1 SGHRS, CDR2 YFSETQ. The CDR3 DNA reads TGCGCCAGCAGCAAGCTAATAGCGGGAGGCGGCGGGATTGCCAGACTCACCGGGGAGCTGTTTTTT. It translates to CASSKLIAGGGGIARLTGELFF. The whole variable domain, remainder taken from reference TRBV5-1 and TRBJ2-2, is KAGVTQTPRYLIKTRGQQVTLSCSPISGHRSVSWYQQTPGQGLQFLFEYFSETQRNKGNFPGRFSGRQFSNSRSEMNVSTLELGDSALYLCASSKLIAGGGGIARLTGELFFGEGSRLTVL.

Here the CDR3 DNA reads TGTGCCAGCAGCTTAGGGGGGGGTATGAACACTGAAGCTTTCTTT. Its translation is CASSLGGGMNTEAFF. The chain couples TRBV7-3 to TRBJ1-1, with D perhaps matching TRBD1 (5 bases). Germline loops: CDR1 SGHTA, CDR2 FQGTGA. The CDR3 consists of 15 residues. Trimming took off 2 bases at V and 0 bases at J, with 10 bases between the two ends.

This clone has more than one count but fewer than ten. The chain has TRBV29-1 and TRBJ1-2; D remains unclear. Trimming stripped 3 bases from V and 5 bases from J, with 4 bases between. Germline values: CDR1 SQVTM, CDR2 ANQGSEA. The CDR3 is 10 residues long. In nucleotides, the CDR3 is TGCAGCGTTGATCAGTATGGCTACACCTTC. It yields the protein CSVDQYGYTF.

This clone has only a few counts. The chain uses TRBV9 and TRBJ2-3; possible D gene TRBD2, 6 bases. The CDR3 consists of 17 residues. Germline CDR1 reads SGDLS; CDR2 reads YYNGEE. The V end was cut by 0 bases, the J end by 2 bases, with 16 bases between. CDR3 nucleotides: TGTGCCAGCAGCGTAGAACCCATGGCGGGACTCACAGATACGCAGTATTTT. Protein product: CASSVEPMAGLTDTQYF.

V and J are TRBV9 and TRBJ2-7; perhaps TRBD1 as D (6 bases). V gave up 6 bases and J gave up 1 base, with 14 bases separating them. The CDR3 runs 14 residues. The germline CDR1 and CDR2 sequences are SGDLS and YYNGEE. The DNA of the CDR3 is TGTGCCAGCACCACCCCAGGGGCGTCCTACGAGCAGTACTTC. Its translation: CASTTPGASYEQYF.

The chain joins TRBV5-1 to TRBJ1-1; no definite D call. Germline values: CDR1 SGHRS, CDR2 YFSETQ. This CDR3 spans 15 amino acids. Trimming took 1 base from V and 0 from J, leaving 10 bases between them. The CDR3 loop reads CASSLSAGMNTEAFF. CDR3 in DNA: TGCGCCAGCAGCTTGTCCGCAGGCATGAACACTGAAGCTTTCTTT.

V gene TRBV9 combines with J gene TRBJ2-2; 7 positions match TRBD2. The CDR3 spans 16 residues. Germline V gives CDR1 SGDLS, CDR2 YYNGEE. J was trimmed by 0 bases and V by 4 bases; bases with no gene match: 6. The CDR3 sequence is CASSSIGTTNTGELFF. The CDR3 DNA reads TGTGCCAGCAGCTCCATCGGGACTACGAACACCGGGGAGCTGTTTTTT. Using reference TRBV9 and TRBJ2-2 for the parts outside the CDR3, the full variable domain is DSGVTQTPKHLITATGQRVTLRCSPRSGDLSVYWYQQSLDQGLQFLIQYYNGEERAKGNILERFSAQQFPDLHSELNLSSLELGDSALYFCASSSIGTTNTGELFFGEGSRLTVL.

This clone was observed a handful of times. This chain links TRBV5-1 with TRBJ2-4; TRBD1 aligns across 11 bases. J lost 9 bases, V lost 4 bases, and 12 bases had no gene match. The CDR3 is 16 amino acids. Germline V lookup: CDR1 SGHRS, CDR2 YFSETQ. For the CDR3, the DNA is TGCGCCAGCAGCCCGGGACAGGGGGTTCCCGGGGGCATTCAGTACTTC. Translated, it gives CASSPGQGVPGGIQYF.

This clone has more than one count but fewer than ten. As DNA, the CDR3 is TGTGCCAGCAGCTTAAGGGGTAGGGTAAACAATGAGCAGTTCTTC. Translated, it gives CASSLRGRVNNEQFF. The chain recombines TRBV7-9 with TRBJ2-1; possible D gene TRBD1, 5 bases. Trimming stripped 2 bases from V and 5 bases from J, with 13 bases between. CDR1 and CDR2 (germline): SEHNR, FQNEAQ (reference sequence). There are 15 residues in the CDR3.

The rearrangement joins TRBV6-1 to TRBJ2-1; unclear D gene. V gave up 0 bases and J gave up 6 bases, with 9 bases separating them. The CDR3 has 14 amino acids. Germline CDR1 MNHNS, CDR2 SASEGT. CDR3 coding DNA: TGTGCCAGCAGTGAAGCCCCGCGAAGCAATGAGCAGTTCTTC. As protein: CASSEAPRSNEQFF.

Only a few counts were recorded for this clone. The genes are TRBV4-1 and TRBJ2-3, with 9 bases lining up with TRBD2. CDR1 is MGHRA and CDR2 is YSYEKL in the germline V gene. The V and J ends lost 3 bases and 1 base, in that order; junction bases with no gene match: 8. The CDR3 is made up of 17 amino acids. CDR3 protein: CASSQGIAGARTDTQYF. Here the CDR3 DNA reads TGCGCCAGCAGCCAGGGTATAGCGGGGGCCCGCACAGATACGCAGTATTTT.

This clone was seen more than once but under ten times. The chain employs TRBV5-1 and TRBJ2-3, with 12 bases identical to TRBD2. CDR1 and CDR2 (germline): SGHRS, YFSETQ. V was clipped by 0 bases and J by 0 bases; unmatched bases: 5. The CDR3 is made up of 18 amino acids. The CDR3 bases are TGCGCCAGCAGCTTGGGGACTAGCGGGATCGGTAGCACAGATACGCAGTATTTT. Translation: CASSLGTSGIGSTDTQYF. Using reference TRBV5-1 and TRBJ2-3 for the parts outside the CDR3, the full variable domain is KAGVTQTPRYLIKTRGQQVTLSCSPISGHRSVSWYQQTPGQGLQFLFEYFSETQRNKGNFPGRFSGRQFSNSRSEMNVSTLELGDSALYLCASSLGTSGIGSTDTQYFGPGTRLTVL.

This clone was detected a few times. V usage is TRBV27 and J usage is TRBJ2-7, with a tentative D call TRBD1 (5 bases). This CDR3 has 13 residues. The V end was cut by 4 bases, the J end by 0 bases, with 7 bases between. Germline CDR1 reads MNHEY; CDR2 reads SMNVEV (reference sequence). The CDR3 DNA reads as TGTGCCAGCAGTTCAGACAGCTCCTACGAGCAGTACTTC. Translation gives CASSSDSSYEQYF.

The gene calls are TRBV2 and TRBJ2-7, with 7 bases matching TRBD1. This CDR3 contains 12 residues. V shed 0 bases and J 12 bases; nucleotides not matched to a gene: 5. Germline CDR1 and CDR2: SNHLY and FYNNEI. The CDR3 protein is CASSEASRTGYF. The CDR3 nucleotides are TGTGCCAGCAGTGAAGCGTCAAGGACAGGGTACTTC.

This clone was seen only a few times. The chain is built from TRBV6-1 and TRBJ2-7, with TRBD2 matching 9 bases. Trimming took 11 bases from V and 6 from J; bases not matched to a gene: 11. Germline V CDR1 and CDR2: MNHNS, SASEGT. The CDR3 loop spans 13 amino acids. DNA for the CDR3: TGTGCCGGCATGGCTAGCGGGGTAAGCGAGCAGTACTTC. Amino acid sequence: CAGMASGVSEQYF.

V is TRBV5-6 and J is TRBJ1-2; TRBD1 matches 9 bases. With V trimmed by 4 bases and J by 8 bases, 15 bases remained unmatched. Germline CDR1 SGHDT, CDR2 YYEEEE. The CDR3 spans 16 residues. The CDR3 region is CASSTIPGQGVFGYTF. The CDR3 bases are TGTGCCAGCAGCACCATTCCGGGACAGGGTGTCTTCGGCTACACCTTC.

This clone was observed a handful of times. The chain links TRBV9 to TRBJ2-5; 10 bases map to TRBD1. Germline V lookup: CDR1 SGDLS, CDR2 YYNGEE. Trimming removed 2 bases from V and 5 bases from J; junction bases left unmatched: 6. There are 15 residues in the CDR3. The CDR3 sequence: CASSVTGGPGETQYF. In DNA form, the CDR3 reads TGTGCCAGCAGCGTGACAGGGGGCCCAGGGGAGACCCAGTACTTC.

The gene calls are TRBV5-1 and TRBJ2-3, with a tentative D call TRBD2 (5 bases). Germline values: CDR1 SGHRS, CDR2 YFSETQ. This CDR3 has 14 amino acids. V dropped 1 base and J dropped 8 bases, with 14 bases sitting between them. CDR3 residues: CASSLRPPEGTQYF. The CDR3 coding sequence is TGCGCCAGCAGCTTGCGACCGCCTGAGGGTACGCAGTATTTT.

In its sample, this clone was seen a few times. The J gene is TRBJ1-1, the V gene TRBV27, with D unclear. V lost 2 bases and J 1 base, leaving 5 bases between the germline ends. The CDR3 extends over 13 amino acids. Germline CDR1 and CDR2: MNHEY and SMNVEV (reference sequence). The CDR3 sequence: CASSLQRNTEAFF. The CDR3 DNA is TGTGCCAGCAGTTTACAGCGGAACACTGAAGCTTTCTTT.

The J gene is TRBJ2-7, the V gene TRBV7-9; 7 positions agree with TRBD2. The V and J ends lost 4 bases and 0 bases, in that order; junction bases with no gene match: 9. The CDR3 length is 16 residues. Germline CDR1 SEHNR, CDR2 FQNEAQ (reference sequence). The CDR3 region is CASSSVEREGSYEQYF. Here the CDR3 DNA reads TGTGCCAGCAGCTCCGTCGAGCGGGAAGGCTCCTACGAGCAGTACTTC.

This clone was seen only a few times. The CDR3 is CASSLGHPTYEQYF. In nucleotides, the CDR3 is TGCGCCAGCAGCTTGGGACACCCCACCTACGAGCAGTACTTC. This chain links TRBV5-1 with TRBJ2-7; the D is unclear. The CDR3 length is 14 residues. V shed 0 bases and J shed 2 bases, with 9 bases lying between them. Germline V CDR1 and CDR2: SGHRS, YFSETQ. Full variable domain (missing parts from reference TRBV5-1 and TRBJ2-7): KAGVTQTPRYLIKTRGQQVTLSCSPISGHRSVSWYQQTPGQGLQFLFEYFSETQRNKGNFPGRFSGRQFSNSRSEMNVSTLELGDSALYLCASSLGHPTYEQYFGPGTRLTVT.

This clone turned up a few times. This chain links TRBV20-1 with TRBJ1-1; D uncertain. V was cut by 6 bases and J by 5 bases, with 10 bases left in between. Germline CDR1 DFQATT, CDR2 SNEGSKA (reference sequence). There are 11 residues in the CDR3. The CDR3 reads CSAPLRTEAFF. CDR3 DNA sequence: TGCAGTGCGCCCCTGAGGACTGAAGCTTTCTTT.

This clone appeared a few times. In nucleotides, the CDR3 is TGTGCCAGCAGCTTAGCGGGAACAGAGACCCAGTACTTC. Protein sequence: CASSLAGTETQYF. The chain is built from TRBV13 and TRBJ2-5, with D perhaps TRBD2 (5 bases). V was pared by 1 base and J by 4 bases, with 7 bases between. The CDR3 covers 13 residues. Germline CDR1 reads PRHDT; CDR2 reads FYEKMQ (reference sequence).

This clone occurred a few times. V is TRBV29-1 and J is TRBJ2-5; 7 bases are a match to TRBD2. The germline CDR1 and CDR2 sequences are SQVTM and ANQGSEA. The length of the CDR3 is 14 residues. The trim removed 7 bases at V and 2 bases at J, leaving 10 bases unmatched. The CDR3 DNA reads as TGCAGCGGTCGCCGGGGCGGGGGTCAAGAGACCCAGTACTTC. Its protein product is CSGRRGGGQETQYF.

The rearrangement uses TRBV19 and TRBJ2-5; 11 bases line up with TRBD2. There are 13 residues in the CDR3. With 4 bases clipped from V and 9 bases from J, the junction kept 4 bases outside the gene matches. CDR1 LNHDA and CDR2 SQIVND come from the germline V gene (reference sequence). This CDR3 is CASSTSGGPSQYF. The CDR3 nucleotides read TGTGCCAGTAGTACTAGCGGGGGGCCGTCCCAGTACTTC.

Here the CDR3 reads CASSRGHSSSYNEQFF. CDR3 in DNA: TGTGCCAGCAGTAGGGGACACTCAAGCTCCTACAATGAGCAGTTCTTC. The J gene is TRBJ2-1, the V gene TRBV6-6, with D possibly TRBD1 on 6 matching bases. The CDR3 contains 16 residues. Trimming left V 5 bases short and J 0 bases short, with 14 bases between. Germline values: CDR1 MNHNY, CDR2 SVGAGI (reference sequence).

The V call is TRBV28, the J call TRBJ2-3, with 7 positions matching TRBD1. The length of the CDR3 is 15 residues. Germline CDR1 and CDR2: MDHEN and SYDVKM. The J segment lost 6 bases and the V segment lost 4 bases, leaving 10 bases of the junction unmatched. In DNA, the CDR3 is TGTGCCAGCAGTTCCCCTGGAGAGGGGGCGGATACGCAGTATTTT. As protein: CASSSPGEGADTQYF.

This chain connects TRBV18 to TRBJ1-5; D gene ambiguous. CDR1 and CDR2 from the germline V gene are KGHSH and LQKENI. The CDR3 extends over 14 amino acids. The V gene lost 2 bases and the J gene lost 0 bases, with 5 bases spanning the gap. The CDR3 is CASSPTDSNQPQHF. CDR3 nucleotide sequence: TGTGCCAGCTCACCAACAGATAGCAATCAGCCCCAGCATTTT.

This rearrangement joins TRBV21-1 to TRBJ2-7; the listed D gene, TRBD2, was not tested against the DNA. TRBV21-1 is recorded as a pseudogene. The CDR3 has 19 amino acids. The CDR3 is CASSKRRTSGAMRSYEQYF. DNA of the CDR3: TGTGCCAGCAGCAAAAGGCGCACTAGCGGAGCGATGAGGTCTTACGAGCAGTACTTC.